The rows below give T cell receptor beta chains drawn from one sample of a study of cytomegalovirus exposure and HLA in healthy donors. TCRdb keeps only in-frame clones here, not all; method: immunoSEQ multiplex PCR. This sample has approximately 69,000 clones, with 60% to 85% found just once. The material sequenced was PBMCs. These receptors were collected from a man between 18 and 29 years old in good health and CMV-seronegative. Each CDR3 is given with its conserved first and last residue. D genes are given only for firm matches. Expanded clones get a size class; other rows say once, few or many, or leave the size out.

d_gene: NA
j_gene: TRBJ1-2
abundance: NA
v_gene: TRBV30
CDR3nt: TGTGCCTGGAGTCCTCGACTTGGGGGGGGCTATGGCTACACCTTC
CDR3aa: CAWSPRLGGGYGYTF

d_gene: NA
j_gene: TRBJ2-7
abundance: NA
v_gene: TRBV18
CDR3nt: TGTGCCAGCTCCCAAGACGCCGGGGGATCCTACGAGCAGTACTTC
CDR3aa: CASSQDAGGSYEQYF

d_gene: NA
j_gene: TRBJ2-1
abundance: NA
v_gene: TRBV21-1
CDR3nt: TGTGCCAGCATTAAAAAAGGGTCTAGCGGGAAAGAAAACTCCTACAATGAGCAGTTCTTC
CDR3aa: CASIKKGSSGKENSYNEQFF

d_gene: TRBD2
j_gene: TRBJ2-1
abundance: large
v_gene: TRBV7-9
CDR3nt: TGTGCCAGCAGATCCAGCGCCGTGGCGGGGGGTCACCTTTACAATGAGCAGTTCTTC
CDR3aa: CASRSSAVAGGHLYNEQFF

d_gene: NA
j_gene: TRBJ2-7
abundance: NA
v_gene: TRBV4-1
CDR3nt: TGCGCCAGCAGCCAAGATTGGCCAGGGGCCTCCTACGAGCAGTACTTC
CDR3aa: CASSQDWPGASYEQYF

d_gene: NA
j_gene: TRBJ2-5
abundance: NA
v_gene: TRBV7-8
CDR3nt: TGTGCCAGCAGCTTAAGCACGGGGAGGTGGGAGACCCAGTACTTC
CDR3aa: CASSLSTGRWETQYF

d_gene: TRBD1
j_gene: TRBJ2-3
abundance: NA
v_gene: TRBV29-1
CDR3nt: TGCAGCGTTGCGATAGTGACAGGGGGACGCACAGATACGCAGTATTTT
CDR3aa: CSVAIVTGGRTDTQYF

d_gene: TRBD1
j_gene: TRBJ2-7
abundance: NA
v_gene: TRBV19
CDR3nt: TGTGCCAGTAGTATGGGGATGGGACAGAGCTACGAGCAGTACTTC
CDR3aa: CASSMGMGQSYEQYF

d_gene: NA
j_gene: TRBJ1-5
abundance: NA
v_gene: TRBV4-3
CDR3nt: TGCGCCAGCAGCCAAGACAGGGATCAGCCCCAGCATTTT
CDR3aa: CASSQDRDQPQHF

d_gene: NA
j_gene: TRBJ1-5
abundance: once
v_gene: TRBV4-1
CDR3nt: TGCGCCAGCAGCCAAGTACAAAGCAATCAGCCCCAGCATTTT
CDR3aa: CASSQVQSNQPQHF

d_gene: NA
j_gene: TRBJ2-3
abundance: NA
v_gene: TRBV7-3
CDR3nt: TGTGCCAGCAGCCCAGCCGCCGGGGTGACCACAGATACGCAGTATTTT
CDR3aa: CASSPAAGVTTDTQYF

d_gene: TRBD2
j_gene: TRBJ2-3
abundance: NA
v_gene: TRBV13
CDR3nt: TGTGCCAGCAGCTTCGCTAGCGGGGGGTTGGATACGCAGTATTTT
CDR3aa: CASSFASGGLDTQYF

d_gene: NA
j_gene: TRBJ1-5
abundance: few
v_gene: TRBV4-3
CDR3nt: TGCGCCAGCAGCCAGAGGGGCAATCAGCCCCAGCATTTT
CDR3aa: CASSQRGNQPQHF

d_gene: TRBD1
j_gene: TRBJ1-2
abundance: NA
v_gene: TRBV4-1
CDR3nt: TGCGCCAGCAGCCCTATCTCCGGGACAGGCCTCTATGGCTACACCTTC
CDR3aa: CASSPISGTGLYGYTF

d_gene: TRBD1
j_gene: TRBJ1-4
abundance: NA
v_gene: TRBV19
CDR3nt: TGTGCCAGTACCGCCGGGACAGCAAGCGAAAAACTGTTTTTT
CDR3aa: CASTAGTASEKLFF

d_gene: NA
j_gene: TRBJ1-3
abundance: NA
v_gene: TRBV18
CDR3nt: TGTGCCAGCTCACCCGAAATGGGGGCAGCTGGAAACACCATATATTTT
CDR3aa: CASSPEMGAAGNTIYF

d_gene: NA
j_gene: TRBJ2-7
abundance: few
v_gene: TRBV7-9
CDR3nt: TGTGCCAGCAGCTCGGGTTTAGCCTACGAGCAGTACTTC
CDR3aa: CASSSGLAYEQYF

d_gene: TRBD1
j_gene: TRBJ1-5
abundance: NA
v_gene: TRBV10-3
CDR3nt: TGTGCCATCAGTGAGTCAGGGGGCAGTGATCAGCCCCAGCATTTT
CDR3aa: CAISESGGSDQPQHF

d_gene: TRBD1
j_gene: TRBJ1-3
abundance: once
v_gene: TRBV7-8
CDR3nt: TGTGCCAGCAGCTTGGGGGACAGGGTGGAGAGGACCATATATTTT
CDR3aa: CASSLGDRVERTIYF

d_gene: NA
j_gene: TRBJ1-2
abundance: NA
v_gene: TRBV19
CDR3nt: TGTGCCAGTCGTGGGACAAGGGTCTTCGGCTACACCTTC
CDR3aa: CASRGTRVFGYTF

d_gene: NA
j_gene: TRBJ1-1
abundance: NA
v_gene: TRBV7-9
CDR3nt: TGTGCCAGCACCGTGATGAGTCGGGGGGGGCGATCGACTGAAGCTTTCTTT
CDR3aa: CASTVMSRGGRSTEAFF

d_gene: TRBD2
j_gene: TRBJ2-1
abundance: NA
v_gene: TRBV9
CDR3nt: TGTGCCAGCAGCCTACGGGGGGACTCCTACAATGAGCAGTTCTTC
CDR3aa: CASSLRGDSYNEQFF

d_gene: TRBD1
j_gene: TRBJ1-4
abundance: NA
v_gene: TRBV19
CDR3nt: TGTGCCAGTAAGATACAGGGGGCTAATGAAAAACTGTTTTTT
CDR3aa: CASKIQGANEKLFF

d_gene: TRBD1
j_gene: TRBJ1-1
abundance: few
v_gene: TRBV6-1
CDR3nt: TGTGCCAGCAGGGACAGGGGGCGGGACACTGAAGCTTTCTTT
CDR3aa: CASRDRGRDTEAFF

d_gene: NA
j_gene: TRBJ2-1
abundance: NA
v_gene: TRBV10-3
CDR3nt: TGTGCCATCAGTCTTTCCGGGGGGCGCAACTACAATGAGCAGTTCTTC
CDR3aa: CAISLSGGRNYNEQFF

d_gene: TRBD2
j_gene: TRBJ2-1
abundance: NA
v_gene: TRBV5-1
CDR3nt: TGCGCCAGCAGCTTGGGCGGGGGGGCCTACAATGAGCAGTTCTTC
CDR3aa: CASSLGGGAYNEQFF

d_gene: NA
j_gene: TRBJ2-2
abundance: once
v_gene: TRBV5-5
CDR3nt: TGTGCCAGCAGCTTGGATCCGGGGACCGGGGAGCTGTTTTTT
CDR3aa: CASSLDPGTGELFF

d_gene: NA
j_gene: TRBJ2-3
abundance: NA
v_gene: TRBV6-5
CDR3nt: TGTGCCAGCAGTTCCCCGGGACTCTCGCCAGATACGCAGTATTTT
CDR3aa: CASSSPGLSPDTQYF

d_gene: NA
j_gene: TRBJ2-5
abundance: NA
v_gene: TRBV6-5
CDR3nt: TGTGCCAGCAGTTCCTGGACTACCCAAGAGACCCAGTACTTC
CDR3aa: CASSSWTTQETQYF

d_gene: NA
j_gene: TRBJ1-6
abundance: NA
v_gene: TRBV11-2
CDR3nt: TGTGCCAGCAGCTTTAGAGGGGGGAGGGAGTTGGGGAATTCACCCCTCCACTTT
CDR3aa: CASSFRGGRELGNSPLHF

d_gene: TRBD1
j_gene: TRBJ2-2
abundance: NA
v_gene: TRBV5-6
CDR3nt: TGTGCCAGCAGCCCTCGGGACAGGGGGCTCGTCGGGGAGCTGTTTTTT
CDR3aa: CASSPRDRGLVGELFF

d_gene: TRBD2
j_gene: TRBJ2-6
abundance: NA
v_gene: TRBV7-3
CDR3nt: TGTGCCAGCAGCTCCCGCGGCGGGGGGAGGGGATCTGGGGCCAACGTCCTGACTTTC
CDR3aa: CASSSRGGGRGSGANVLTF

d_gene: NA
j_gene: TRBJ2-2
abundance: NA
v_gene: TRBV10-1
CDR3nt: TGCGCCAGCGGAGTCCGGGAGACCGGGGAGCTGTTTTTT
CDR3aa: CASGVRETGELFF

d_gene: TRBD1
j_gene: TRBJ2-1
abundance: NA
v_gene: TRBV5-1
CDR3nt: TGCGCCAGCAGCTCTCTGATGACAGGGGGCAGCGATGAGCAGTTCTTC
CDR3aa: CASSSLMTGGSDEQFF

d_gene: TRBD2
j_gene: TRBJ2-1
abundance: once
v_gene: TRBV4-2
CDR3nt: TGTGCCAGCAGCCAAGAGAGCGGGGGGAGCTCCTACAATGAGCAGTTCTTC
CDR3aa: CASSQESGGSSYNEQFF

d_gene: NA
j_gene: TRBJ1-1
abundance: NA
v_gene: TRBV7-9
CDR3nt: TGTGCCAGCAGCTTATTAGTGGCGTTTGGGGGGGAGAACACTGAAGCTTTCTTT
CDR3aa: CASSLLVAFGGENTEAFF

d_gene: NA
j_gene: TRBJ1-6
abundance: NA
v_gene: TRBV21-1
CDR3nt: TGTGCCAGCAGCAAAGCCTTTTATTCTGGAGATAATTCACCCCTCCACTTT
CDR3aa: CASSKAFYSGDNSPLHF

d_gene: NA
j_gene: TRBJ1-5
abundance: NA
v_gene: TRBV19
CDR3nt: TGTGCCAGTAAGCCGACAGGAGATAGCAATCAGCCCCAGCATTTT
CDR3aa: CASKPTGDSNQPQHF

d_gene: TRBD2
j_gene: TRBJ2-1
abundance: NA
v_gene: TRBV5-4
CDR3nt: TGTGCCAGCAGCCTGTGGGGACTAGCGGGGGGACAACCTACAGGTGAGCAGTTCTTC
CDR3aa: CASSLWGLAGGQPTGEQFF

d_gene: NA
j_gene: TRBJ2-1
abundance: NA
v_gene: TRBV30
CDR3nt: TGTGCCTGGAGTCGGGGCGGGGACTCCTACAATGAGCAGTTCTTC
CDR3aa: CAWSRGGDSYNEQFF

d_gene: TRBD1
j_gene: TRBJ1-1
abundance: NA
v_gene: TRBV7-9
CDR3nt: TGTGCCAGCAGCCCGAAGGGGGCAGGGGCAGGGGGTGAAGCTTTCTTT
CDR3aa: CASSPKGAGAGGEAFF

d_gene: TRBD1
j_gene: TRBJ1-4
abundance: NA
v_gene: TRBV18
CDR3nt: TGTGCCAGCTCGCGGGGACAGCGAACAACTAATGAAAAACTGCTTTTT
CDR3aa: CASSRGQRTTNEKLLF

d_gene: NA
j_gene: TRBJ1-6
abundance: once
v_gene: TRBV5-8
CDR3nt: TGTGCCAGCAGCTTGGCGCTATTCCAGGGGTCCTATAATTCACCCCTCCACTTT
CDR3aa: CASSLALFQGSYNSPLHF

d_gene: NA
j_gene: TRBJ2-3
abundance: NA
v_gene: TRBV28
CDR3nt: TGTGCCAGCAGTTTCCAGACTCCCAATACGCAGTATTTT
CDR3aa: CASSFQTPNTQYF

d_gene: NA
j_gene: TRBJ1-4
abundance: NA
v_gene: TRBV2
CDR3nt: TGTGCCAGCAGTGGAGGGTTCAATGAAAAACTGTTTTTT
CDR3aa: CASSGGFNEKLFF

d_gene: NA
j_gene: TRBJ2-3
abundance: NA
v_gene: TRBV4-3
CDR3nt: TGCGCCAGCAGCCAAGATAGTATCAAGGGGCCAGATACGCAGTATTTT
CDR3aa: CASSQDSIKGPDTQYF

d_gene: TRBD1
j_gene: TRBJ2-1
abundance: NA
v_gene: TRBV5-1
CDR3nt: TGCGCCAGCAGCTTGGATGTGGGACAGGGCAATGAGCAGTTCTTC
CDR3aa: CASSLDVGQGNEQFF

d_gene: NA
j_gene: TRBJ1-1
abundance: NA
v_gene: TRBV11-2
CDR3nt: TGTGCCAGCCTCCCCGGGGGGGCCAACACTGAAGCTTTCTTT
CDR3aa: CASLPGGANTEAFF

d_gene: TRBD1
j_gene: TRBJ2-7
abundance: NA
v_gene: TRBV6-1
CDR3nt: TGTGCCAGCAGGGACCCGGGACAGGGATACGAGCAGTACTTC
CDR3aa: CASRDPGQGYEQYF

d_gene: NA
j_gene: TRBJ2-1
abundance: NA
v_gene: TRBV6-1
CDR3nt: TGTGCCAGCTGTACAGGGTCCTACAATGAGCAGTTCTTC
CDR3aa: CASCTGSYNEQFF

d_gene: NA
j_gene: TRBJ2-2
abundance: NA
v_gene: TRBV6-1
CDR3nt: TGTGCCAGCATCCACAGGGTTGCCGGGGAGCTGTTTTTT
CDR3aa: CASIHRVAGELFF

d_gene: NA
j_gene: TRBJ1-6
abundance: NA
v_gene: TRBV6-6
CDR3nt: TGTGCCAGCTCATTGGCGGGGGGCCTTTATAATTCACCCCTCCACTTT
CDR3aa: CASSLAGGLYNSPLHF

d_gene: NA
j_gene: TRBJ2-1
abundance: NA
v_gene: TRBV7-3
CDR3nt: TGTGCCAGCAGCTTGGGACAAACCAATGAGCAGTTCTTC
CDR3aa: CASSLGQTNEQFF

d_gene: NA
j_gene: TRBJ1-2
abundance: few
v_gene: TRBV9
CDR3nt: TGTGCCAGCAGCGTAGCCCCCGCGGTGAACTATGGCTACACCTTC
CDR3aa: CASSVAPAVNYGYTF